The source of this T cell receptor (beta chain) is a study of T-cell memory formation after mild COVID-19 (dated by TCRdb to about 2021). About the full investigation: TCR sequence clusters from the two donors were largely donor specific. Longitudinal TCRalpha and TCRbeta repertoire sequencing tracked T-cell clones expanding and contracting after mild COVID-19 in a couple of donors. Two young, previously healthy adult volunteers, one female and one male, were included in the cohort. The research as a whole found: SARS-CoV-2 specificity was not confirmed for the second-wave clones peaking on day 37. Clones contracting from day 15 to 85 had balanced CD4/CD8 phenotypes, while a second wave expanding from day 15 to 37 was biased towards CD4+. Some responding clones were found in pre-infection memory, which suggests that pre-existing cross-reactive memory T cells took part in the SARS-CoV-2 response. Contracting CD4+ clones were found mainly in CM and EM memory subsets, while CD8+ clones were enriched in EMRA. Only a couple of mild cases were covered by the study, and larger cohorts that include severe cases with pre-infection samples were considered necessary.

V sheds 7 bases and J sheds 2 bases, leaving 10 bases between their ends. The CDR1 and CDR2 encoded by the germline V gene are SQVTM and ANQGSEA. Inclusive of the bounding cysteine and phenylalanine, the CDR3 is 12 residues long. The retained sequence is limited to the CDR3, 36 bases, with the frame set at the first base. A few counts support this clonotype. Which antigen it targets is not known. Base quality data are lacking; no much larger clone is found one base away. The sequencing machine was an Illumina NovaSeq 6000. Using 5'RACE with constant-segment primers, TCRalpha and TCRbeta cDNA libraries were constructed, with sample barcodes and unique molecular identifiers added in the process. Trizol reagent was used to extract RNA from every sample. Amplification of the libraries took two PCR steps, and the second step added a second sample barcode plus Illumina TruSeq adapters. The libraries were sequenced on an Illumina NovaSeq using 2 x 150 bp paired-end reads. The authors' pipeline ran thus. Reads were demultiplexed and collapsed into UMI-guided consensus sequences with migec v1.2.7. Using mixcr v2.1.11, the UMI consensuses were aligned to TRA and TRB V and J templates and assembled into clonotypes. Clonotypes were classified as expanded or contracted when called significant by both edgeR and NoisET, with noise models trained on biological replicates. For edgeR calls, the thresholds were a false discovery rate-adjusted p below 0.01 and a log2 fold-change of 1. PCA with hierarchical clustering of max-normalized trajectories of the 1000 most abundant clonotypes was used as exploratory dynamics analysis. The CD4 or CD8 phenotype of responding clones was assigned using the separately sequenced CD4+ and CD8+ repertoires. The raw public data were reprocessed by TCRdb itself: fastp quality trimming at Q25, MiXCR clonotype calling, in-frame beta chains only. One record per CDR3 amino acid sequence lists the most common genes and DNA. These V and J calls derive from TCRdb rather than the authors' analysis. A total of some 300,000 distinct CDR3 sequences appear in this sample, under 25% of them only once. Jointly, the top ten make up roughly a fifth of the sample.

PBMCs were isolated by Ficoll-Paque density gradient centrifugation. The clonotype was recovered from a man aged 18 to 29 who had mild COVID-19 (a few samples of this study predate the infection). The sample titles of this study are shuffled in the database, so cell type and time point are left out; the donor was told from shared clones. This sequence uses TRBV29-1 and TRBJ2-3; the D gene cannot be named for sure. Sample: PBMCs or a T cell subset sorted from them (not recorded which). DNA sequence: TGCAGCGCCAGAGACAACACAGATACGCAGTATTTT. The translation is CSARDNTDTQYF.